These T cell receptor beta chains were read from a single sample in a study of human T cells and chemical hapten exposure. Using its own MiXCR run on the RACE reads, TCRdb lists one record per CDR3 protein. This table has a few hundred thousand distinct CDR3 sequences, around 5% appearing once. This specimen consisted of whole blood, obtained in connection with sensitization to the hapten diphenylcyclopropenone (DPC). The receptors originated from a woman aged 18 to 35 with alopecia areata. Some clones in this sample may be carry-over from other donors' samples. CDR3s include the opening cysteine and the closing phenylalanine or tryptophan. D genes are given only for firm matches. Expanded clones are given a class, and other clones once, few, many or no size at all.

J gene	D gene	V gene	clone size	CDR3 protein	CDR3 DNA
TRBJ2-7	NA	TRBV20-1	many	CSARGAKDHEQYF	TGCAGTGCTAGAGGTGCCAAGGACCACGAGCAGTACTTC
TRBJ1-1	NA	TRBV27	many	CASSILGPGPGTEAFF	TGTGCCAGCAGTATCCTAGGGCCGGGGCCCGGCACTGAAGCTTTCTTT
TRBJ2-7	TRBD2	TRBV6-1	NA	CASTGTSGGAYEQYF	TGTGCCAGCACTGGGACTAGCGGGGGGGCCTACGAGCAGTACTTC
TRBJ2-1	TRBD2	TRBV11-3	many	CASSPQGLAVNEQFF	TGTGCCAGCAGCCCCCAGGGACTAGCTGTGAATGAGCAGTTCTTC
TRBJ2-4	NA	TRBV2	many	CASANDRNIQYF	TGTGCCAGCGCAAACGATAGGAACATTCAGTACTTC
TRBJ2-2	NA	TRBV7-2	few	CASSSDTFNTGELFF	TGTGCCAGCAGCTCAGACACCTTTAACACCGGGGAGCTGTTTTTT
TRBJ2-3	TRBD2	TRBV6-2/TRBV6-3	few	CATGGASFTQYF	TGTGCCACCGGGGGGGCCTCCTTTACGCAGTATTTT
TRBJ2-7	NA	TRBV5-5	few	CASSRRAGYYEQYF	TGTGCCAGCAGCCGGAGGGCAGGGTACTACGAGCAGTACTTC
TRBJ2-3	NA	TRBV6-4	many	CASSEGGPTDTQYF	TGTGCCAGCAGTGAGGGGGGGCCCACAGATACGCAGTATTTT
TRBJ2-1	TRBD1	TRBV6-6	NA	CASSLDSGQGSYNEQFF	TGTGCCAGCAGTTTGGATTCCGGACAGGGATCCTACAATGAGCAGTTCTTC
TRBJ2-7	TRBD1	TRBV6-5	few	CASNALNGTGGCEQYF	TGTGCCAGCAATGCGCTTAACGGGACAGGGGGCTGCGAGCAGTACTTC
TRBJ2-3	NA	TRBV29-1	many	CSVEGLRGPTDTQYF	TGCAGCGTTGAAGGGCTGCGGGGGCCCACAGATACGCAGTATTTT
TRBJ2-2	NA	TRBV3-1	NA	CASSQGEPGELFF	TGTGCCAGCAGCCAAGGCGAACCCGGGGAGCTGTTTTTT
TRBJ2-5	TRBD1	TRBV6-5	few	CASSDDRAQETQYF	TGTGCCAGCAGCGACGACAGGGCTCAAGAGACCCAGTACTTC
TRBJ1-2	NA	TRBV3-1	many	CASSQVGSYYGYTF	TGTGCCAGCAGCCAAGTGGGCAGCTATTATGGCTACACCTTC
TRBJ2-7	TRBD2	TRBV20-1	NA	CSASDYPGTSGGSEQYF	TGCAGTGCTAGTGATTACCCCGGGACTAGCGGGGGAAGCGAGCAGTACTTC
TRBJ2-7	TRBD1	TRBV7-9	NA	CASSPNYRTGQEQYF	TGTGCCAGCAGCCCAAACTACCGGACAGGGCAAGAGCAGTACTTC
TRBJ2-3	TRBD1	TRBV3-1	many	CASSLAGRGNTQYF	TGTGCCAGCAGTCTCGCCGGCAGGGGGAATACGCAGTATTTT
TRBJ2-7	TRBD1	TRBV29-1	many	CSVELGDRQYF	TGCAGCGTTGAACTAGGGGACAGACAGTACTTC
TRBJ2-3	NA	TRBV6-5	few	CASKRYQSTDTQYF	TGTGCCAGCAAGAGGTACCAGAGCACAGATACGCAGTATTTT
TRBJ2-3	TRBD2	TRBV27	NA	CASSSPLAGARTDTQYF	TGTGCCAGCAGTTCCCCACTAGCGGGGGCCCGCACAGATACGCAGTATTTT
TRBJ2-3	NA	TRBV29-1	NA	CSVEETGADTQYF	TGCAGCGTTGAAGAAACGGGAGCGGATACGCAGTATTTT
TRBJ1-2	TRBD1	TRBV7-2	NA	CASSLVNRGGYTF	TGTGCCAGCAGCTTAGTCAACAGGGGCGGCTACACCTTC
TRBJ1-1	NA	TRBV7-3	NA	CASSLYPGRTEAFF	TGTGCCAGCAGCTTATATCCCGGAAGGACTGAAGCTTTCTTT
TRBJ2-7	NA	TRBV12-3/TRBV12-4	many	CASSLQVQNEQYF	TGTGCCAGCAGTTTGCAGGTTCAGAACGAGCAGTACTTC
TRBJ2-7	NA	TRBV5-1	NA	CASSFLDVQYF	TGCGCCAGCAGCTTTTTGGATGTTCAGTACTTC
TRBJ1-4	NA	TRBV20-1	many	CSARPTEREEKLFF	TGCAGTGCTAGACCCACAGAGAGAGAGGAAAAACTGTTTTTT